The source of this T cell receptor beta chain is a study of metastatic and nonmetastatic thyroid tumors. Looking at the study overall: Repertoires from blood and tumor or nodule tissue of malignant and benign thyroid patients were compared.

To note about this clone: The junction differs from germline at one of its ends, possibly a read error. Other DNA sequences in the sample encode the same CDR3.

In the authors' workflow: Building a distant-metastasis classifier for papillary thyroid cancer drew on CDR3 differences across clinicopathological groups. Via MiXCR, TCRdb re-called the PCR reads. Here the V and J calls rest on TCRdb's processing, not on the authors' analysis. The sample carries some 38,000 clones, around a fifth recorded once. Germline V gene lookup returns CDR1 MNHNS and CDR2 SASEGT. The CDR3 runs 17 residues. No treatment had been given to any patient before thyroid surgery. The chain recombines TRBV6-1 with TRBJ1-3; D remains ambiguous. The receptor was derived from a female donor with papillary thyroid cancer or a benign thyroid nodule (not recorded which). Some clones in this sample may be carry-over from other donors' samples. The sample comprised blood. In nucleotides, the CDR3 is TGTGCTAGCAGAAAAGTTAGAACTAGGGCAGAAGGAAACACCATATATTTT. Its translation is CASRKVRTRAEGNTIYF.